The 22 T cell receptor beta chains given below trace back to one sample, sequenced in a study of siplizumab effects on memory and regulatory T cells. TCRdb's copy holds only in-frame clones and misses some; the assay was immunoSEQ multiplex PCR. The sample holds about 26,000 clones, around 80% seen once. Sequencing was performed on memory CD4+ T cells sorted from blood. These receptors originate from a human donor in good health.

CDR3 in DNA: TGTGCCAGCAGTCAATTAAACACCATATATTTT. Translation gives CASSQLNTIYF. The V gene is TRBV11-3, the J gene TRBJ1-3; D gene unclear. The germline V gene encodes CDR1 SGHNT and CDR2 YENEEA. Trimming pared 6 bases from V and 6 bases from J, leaving 6 bases between. The CDR3 loop spans 11 amino acids.

The CDR3, as DNA: TGTGCCAGCAGCTGGCGACGGTCCCCAGACACTGAAGCTTTCTTT. It yields the protein CASSWRRSPDTEAFF. The V and J genes are TRBV5-5 and TRBJ1-1; no firm D call. The V gene's germline CDR1 is SGHKS and CDR2 YYEKEE (reference sequence). This CDR3 spans 15 amino acids. V was clipped by 3 bases and J by 3 bases, with 15 bases between them.

V is TRBV19 and J is TRBJ2-2; 15 bases map to TRBD2. Per the germline V gene, CDR1 is LNHDA and CDR2 is SQIVND (reference sequence). The junction had 3 bases not matched to a gene; V was cut back by 4 bases and J by 3 bases. CDR3 length: 17 amino acids. For the CDR3, the DNA is TGTGCCAGTAGTAGCTGGACTAGCGGGAGGGACACCGGGGAGCTGTTTTTT. It translates to CASSSWTSGRDTGELFF. Variable domain in full (rest from reference TRBV19 and TRBJ2-2): DGGITQSPKYLFRKEGQNVTLSCEQNLNHDAMYWYRQDPGQGLRLIYYSQIVNDFQKGDIAEGYSVSREKKESFPLTVTSAQKNPTAFYLCASSSWTSGRDTGELFFGEGSRLTVL.

The rearrangement links TRBV5-1 to TRBJ2-5; D tentatively reads TRBD1 or TRBD2 (5 bases each). V lost 0 bases, J lost 5 bases, and 11 bases lay in between. The CDR3 runs 14 residues. Germline V gene data show CDR1 as SGHRS and CDR2 as YFSETQ. CDR3 region: CASSLVSREETQYF. DNA for the CDR3: TGCGCCAGCAGCTTGGTATCCAGGGAGGAGACCCAGTACTTC. The complete variable domain, with remaining parts taken from reference TRBV5-1 and TRBJ2-5, reads KAGVTQTPRYLIKTRGQQVTLSCSPISGHRSVSWYQQTPGQGLQFLFEYFSETQRNKGNFPGRFSGRQFSNSRSEMNVSTLELGDSALYLCASSLVSREETQYFGPGTRLLVL.

The chain uses TRBV28 and TRBJ1-2; 9 positions match TRBD1. The CDR3 is 15 residues long. V was pared by 4 bases and J by 7 bases, with 10 bases of the junction left unmatched. CDR1 and CDR2 (germline): MDHEN, SYDVKM. Here the CDR3 DNA reads TGTGCCAGCAGTTCAGGGGGACAGGGAGATACTGGCTACACCTTC. It is translated as CASSSGGQGDTGYTF.

V gene TRBV19 combines with J gene TRBJ1-3; 8 bases agree with TRBD1. The V and J ends lost 6 bases and 2 bases, in that order; junction bases with no gene match: 6. This CDR3 contains 15 residues. The germline gives CDR1 LNHDA, CDR2 SQIVND (reference sequence). The CDR3 DNA follows: TGTGCCAGTAGAGACCAGGGGGCCCCTGGAAACACCATATATTTT. Translating it yields CASRDQGAPGNTIYF.

This chain joins TRBV6-5 and TRBJ2-7; no firm D call. The germline V and J ends were trimmed by 5 bases and 5 bases, with 16 bases remaining between them. The germline V gene has CDR1 MNHEY and CDR2 SVGAGI. The CDR3 extends over 14 amino acids. The CDR3, as DNA: TGTGCCAGCAGTCTCAGGTTTGGTCTAGACGAGCAGTACTTC. Encoded protein: CASSLRFGLDEQYF.

The chain uses TRBV5-1 and TRBJ1-2; no definite D call. Trimming removed 4 bases from V and 4 bases from J, with 14 bases in between. The CDR3 consists of 14 residues. The V gene's germline CDR1 is SGHRS and CDR2 YFSETQ. CDR3 in amino acids: CASSRSPGSYGYTF. CDR3 DNA: TGCGCCAGCAGCCGGTCCCCGGGGAGCTATGGCTACACCTTC.

V gene TRBV19 combines with J gene TRBJ2-7, with 8 bases fitting TRBD2. V lost 6 bases and J lost 1; bases outside the gene matches: 5. The germline V gene has CDR1 LNHDA and CDR2 SQIVND (reference sequence). The CDR3 extends over 14 amino acids. The CDR3 DNA reads TGTGCCAGTAGGCGCGGGGGGCCTTCCTACGAGCAGTACTTC. It codes for CASRRGGPSYEQYF.

This clone appeared once. The CDR3 bases are TGTGCCAGCAGCTTGGGGCGGAACACAGATACGCAGTATTTT. This codes for CASSLGRNTDTQYF. The rearrangement links TRBV7-9 to TRBJ2-3; D is possibly TRBD1 (5 bases). Trimming took off 3 bases at V and 2 bases at J, with 9 bases between the two ends. This CDR3 contains 14 residues. CDR1 SEHNR and CDR2 FQNEAQ come from the germline V gene (reference sequence).

The CDR3 sequence is CASTKGGAIYGYTF. In DNA, the CDR3 is TGTGCCAGCACCAAGGGGGGCGCCATCTATGGCTACACCTTC. The chain combines TRBV28 with TRBJ1-2, with D possibly being TRBD1 (6 bases). Trimming took off 7 bases at V and 4 bases at J, with 16 bases between the two ends. From germline, CDR1 is MDHEN and CDR2 SYDVKM. The CDR3 runs to 14 residues.

This clone was seen more than once but under ten times. This rearrangement joins TRBV7-2 to TRBJ1-1; perhaps TRBD1 as D (6 bases). This CDR3 region has 15 residues. V lost 8 bases, J lost 1 base, and 17 bases lay in between. The germline gives CDR1 SGHTA, CDR2 FQGNSA. This CDR3 reads CASGRGGLSNTEAFF. The CDR3 DNA follows: TGTGCCAGCGGAAGGGGGGGACTCTCGAACACTGAAGCTTTCTTT.

This chain connects TRBV5-5 to TRBJ2-3, with D perhaps TRBD1 or TRBD2 (5 bases each). The CDR3 loop spans 16 amino acids. Trimming removed 0 bases at V and 1 base at J, with 12 bases between. Per the germline V gene, CDR1 is SGHKS and CDR2 is YYEKEE (reference sequence). The CDR3 DNA follows: TGTGCCAGCAGCTTGGGTACTTTGGGGGGCACAGATACGCAGTATTTT. This encodes CASSLGTLGGTDTQYF. The full variable domain, completed using reference TRBV5-5 and TRBJ2-3, is DAGVTQSPTHLIKTRGQQVTLRCSPISGHKSVSWYQQVLGQGPQFIFQYYEKEERGRGNFPDRFSARQFPNYSSELNVNALLLGDSALYLCASSLGTLGGTDTQYFGPGTRLTVL.

The chain recombines TRBV5-6 with TRBJ1-4; TRBD1 aligns across 10 bases. V lost 0 bases to trimming and J lost 6 bases; unmatched junction nucleotides: 5. CDR3 length equals 16 residues. CDR1 SGHDT and CDR2 YYEEEE come from the germline V gene. The DNA for the CDR3 is TGTGCCAGCAGCTTGGGGTTCGGGACAGGGGATGAAAAACTGTTTTTT. This gives the protein CASSLGFGTGDEKLFF.

The V call is TRBV6-6, the J call TRBJ1-2, with 11 positions matching TRBD1. After removal of 7 bases from V and 3 bases from J, the junction contained 4 bases not matched to a gene. The germline V gene encodes CDR1 MNHNY and CDR2 SVGAGI (reference sequence). This CDR3 contains 14 residues. DNA of the CDR3: TGTGCCAGCACCCGGACAGGGGGCGACTATGGCTACACCTTC. Residues: CASTRTGGDYGYTF.

This chain joins TRBV27 and TRBJ2-7; 8 bases match TRBD2. Germline V CDR1 and CDR2: MNHEY, SMNVEV (reference sequence). The junction had 6 bases not matched to a gene; V was cut back by 5 bases and J by 6 bases. The CDR3 contains 13 residues. The CDR3 DNA reads TGTGCCAGCAGTAACCGACTAGCGTCCGAGCAGTACTTC. Translation: CASSNRLASEQYF.

This chain connects TRBV30 to TRBJ2-2, with 9 positions matching TRBD2. Germline CDR1 and CDR2: GTSNPN and SVGIG (reference sequence). After removal of 1 base from V and 4 bases from J, the junction contained 13 bases not matched to a gene. The CDR3 extends over 18 amino acids. The CDR3: CAWSGSAGGAGGTGELFF. DNA for the CDR3: TGTGCCTGGAGTGGGTCGGCGGGAGGGGCCGGAGGCACCGGGGAGCTGTTTTTT. Together with reference TRBV30 and TRBJ2-2, the CDR3 gives the full variable domain: SQTIHQWPATLVQPVGSPLSLECTVEGTSNPNLYWYRQAAGRGLQLLFYSVGIGQISSEVPQNLSASRPQDRQFILSSKKLLLSDSGFYLCAWSGSAGGAGGTGELFFGEGSRLTVL.

The rearrangement links TRBV5-1 to TRBJ1-5; D gene ambiguous. The CDR3 is 13 amino acids. Germline assignment: CDR1 SGHRS and CDR2 YFSETQ. The V end was cut by 0 bases, the J end by 3 bases, with 4 bases between. The CDR3 loop is CASSLGANQPQHF. Here the CDR3 DNA reads TGCGCCAGCAGCTTGGGGGCCAATCAGCCCCAGCATTTT. Drawing the rest from reference TRBV5-1 and TRBJ1-5, the complete variable domain is KAGVTQTPRYLIKTRGQQVTLSCSPISGHRSVSWYQQTPGQGLQFLFEYFSETQRNKGNFPGRFSGRQFSNSRSEMNVSTLELGDSALYLCASSLGANQPQHFGDGTRLSIL.

The chain combines TRBV7-8 with TRBJ2-7; unclear D gene. Germline V gene sequence: CDR1 SGHVS, CDR2 FQNEAQ. Trimming left V 5 bases short and J 3 bases short, with 17 bases between. The length of the CDR3 is 15 residues. The CDR3 DNA reads TGTGCCAGCAGCACAAGCCTGGCAGTTAACTACGAGCAGTACTTC. Translated: CASSTSLAVNYEQYF.

The V gene is TRBV4-1, the J gene TRBJ2-1; TRBD2 might be the D (6 bases). CDR3 length equals 17 residues. From germline, CDR1 is MGHRA and CDR2 YSYEKL. The V end was cut by 4 bases, the J end by 0 bases, with 16 bases between. The CDR3 DNA is TGCGCCAGCAGCCCAAGGAAAGGAGGGCACTCCTACAATGAGCAGTTCTTC. It specifies CASSPRKGGHSYNEQFF.

V is TRBV14 and J is TRBJ1-2; D not certain. Germline assignment: CDR1 SGHDN and CDR2 FVKESK. Trimming removed 4 bases from V and 2 bases from J, with 8 bases in between. The CDR3 consists of 13 residues. CDR3 region: CASSPVSNYGYTF. The CDR3 DNA reads as TGTGCCAGCAGCCCAGTCTCCAACTATGGCTACACCTTC. The full variable domain, its missing parts supplied by reference TRBV14 and TRBJ1-2, is EAGVTQFPSHSVIEKGQTVTLRCDPISGHDNLYWYRRVMGKEIKFLLHFVKESKQDESGMPNNRFLAERTGGTYSTLKVQPAELEDSGVYFCASSPVSNYGYTFGSGTRLTVV.

V usage is TRBV5-6 and J usage is TRBJ1-1; TRBD1 aligns across 8 bases. Germline V CDR1 and CDR2: SGHDT, YYEEEE. The CDR3 is 14 amino acids. The V segment lost 2 bases and the J segment 3 bases; nucleotides outside the gene matches: 3. The CDR3 region has the DNA TGTGCCAGCAGCTTCAACAGGGGGGACACTGAAGCTTTCTTT. Its protein is CASSFNRGDTEAFF.